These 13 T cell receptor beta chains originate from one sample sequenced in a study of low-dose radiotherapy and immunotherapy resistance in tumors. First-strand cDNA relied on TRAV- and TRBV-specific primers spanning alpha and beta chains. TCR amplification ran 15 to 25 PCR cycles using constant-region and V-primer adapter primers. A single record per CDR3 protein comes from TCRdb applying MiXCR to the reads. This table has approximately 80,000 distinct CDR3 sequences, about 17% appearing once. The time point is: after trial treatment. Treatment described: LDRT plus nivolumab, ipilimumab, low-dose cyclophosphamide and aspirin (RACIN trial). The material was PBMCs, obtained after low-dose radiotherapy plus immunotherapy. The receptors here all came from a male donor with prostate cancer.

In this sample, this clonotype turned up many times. The CDR3 region is CASSLYLIRVTETYNEQFF. The CDR3 DNA sequence: TGTGCCAGCAGCTTATATTTGATACGGGTGACCGAGACTTACAATGAGCAGTTCTTC. The chain has TRBV7-9 and TRBJ2-1, with D uncertain. The CDR3 extends over 19 amino acids. V was cut by 2 bases and J by 4 bases, with 24 bases left in between. Germline V CDR1 and CDR2: SEHNR, FQNEAQ (reference sequence).

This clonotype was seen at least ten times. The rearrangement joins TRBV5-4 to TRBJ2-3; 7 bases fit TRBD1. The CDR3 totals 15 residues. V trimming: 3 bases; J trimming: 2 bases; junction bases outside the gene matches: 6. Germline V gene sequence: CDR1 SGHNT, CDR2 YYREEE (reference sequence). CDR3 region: CASSSRQGATDTQYF. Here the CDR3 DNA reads TGTGCCAGCAGCTCCCGACAGGGAGCCACAGATACGCAGTATTTT. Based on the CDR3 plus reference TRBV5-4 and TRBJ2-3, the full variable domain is ETGVTQSPTHLIKTRGQQVTLRCSSQSGHNTVSWYQQALGQGPQFIFQYYREEENGRGNFPPRFSGLQFPNYSSELNVNALELDDSALYLCASSSRQGATDTQYFGPGTRLTVL.

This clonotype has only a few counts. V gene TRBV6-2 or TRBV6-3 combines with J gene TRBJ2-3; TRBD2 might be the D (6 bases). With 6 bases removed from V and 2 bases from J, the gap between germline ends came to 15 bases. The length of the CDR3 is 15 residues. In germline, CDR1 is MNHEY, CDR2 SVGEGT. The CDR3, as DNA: TGTGCCAGCAGCCGCTGGGGGGTTACCACAGATACGCAGTATTTT. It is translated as CASSRWGVTTDTQYF.

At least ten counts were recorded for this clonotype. In DNA, the CDR3 is TGTGCCAGCAGCGAAGACTGGAGGAACACCGGGGAGCTGTTTTTT. Translation gives CASSEDWRNTGELFF. The gene calls are TRBV28 and TRBJ2-2; no firm D call. This CDR3 is 15 amino acids long. Trimming pared 6 bases from V and 1 base from J, leaving 12 bases between. Germline V CDR1 and CDR2: MDHEN, SYDVKM.

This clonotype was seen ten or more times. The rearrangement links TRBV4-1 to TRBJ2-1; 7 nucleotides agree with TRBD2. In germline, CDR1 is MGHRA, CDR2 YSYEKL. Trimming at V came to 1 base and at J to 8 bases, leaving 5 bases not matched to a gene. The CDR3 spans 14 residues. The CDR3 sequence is CASSQGLAFDEQFF. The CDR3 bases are TGCGCCAGCAGCCAAGGACTAGCATTCGATGAGCAGTTCTTC.

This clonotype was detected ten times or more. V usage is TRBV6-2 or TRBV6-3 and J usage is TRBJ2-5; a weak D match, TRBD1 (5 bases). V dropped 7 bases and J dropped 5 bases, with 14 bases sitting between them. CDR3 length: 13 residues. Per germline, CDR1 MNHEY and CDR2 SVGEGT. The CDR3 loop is CASMLAGLETQYF. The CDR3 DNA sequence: TGTGCCAGCATGTTGGCAGGGCTTGAGACCCAGTACTTC.

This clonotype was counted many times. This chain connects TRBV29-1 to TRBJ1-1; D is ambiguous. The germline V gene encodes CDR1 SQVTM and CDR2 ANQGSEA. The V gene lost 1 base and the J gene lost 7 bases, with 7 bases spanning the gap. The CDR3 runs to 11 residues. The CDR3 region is CSVEVNREAFF. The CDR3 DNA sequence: TGCAGCGTTGAAGTAAACCGTGAAGCTTTCTTT.

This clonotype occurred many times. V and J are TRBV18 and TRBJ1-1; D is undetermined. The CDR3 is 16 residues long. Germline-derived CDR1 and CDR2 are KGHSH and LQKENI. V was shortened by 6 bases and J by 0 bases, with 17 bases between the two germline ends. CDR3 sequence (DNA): TGTGCCAGCTCCCCGTACTCTTCGGGTATGAACACTGAAGCTTTCTTT. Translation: CASSPYSSGMNTEAFF. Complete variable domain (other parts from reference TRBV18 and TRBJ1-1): NAGVMQNPRHLVRRRGQEARLRCSPMKGHSHVYWYRQLPEEGLKFMVYLQKENIIDESGMPKERFSAEFPKEGPSILRIQQVVRGDSAAYFCASSPYSSGMNTEAFFGQGTRLTVV.

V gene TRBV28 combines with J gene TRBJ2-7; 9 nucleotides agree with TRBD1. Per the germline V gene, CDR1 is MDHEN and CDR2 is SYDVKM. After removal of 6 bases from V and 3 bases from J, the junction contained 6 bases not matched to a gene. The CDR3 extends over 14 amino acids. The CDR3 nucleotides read TGTGCCAGCAGGGAGACGGACAGGGGCTACGAGCAGTACTTC. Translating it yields CASRETDRGYEQYF.

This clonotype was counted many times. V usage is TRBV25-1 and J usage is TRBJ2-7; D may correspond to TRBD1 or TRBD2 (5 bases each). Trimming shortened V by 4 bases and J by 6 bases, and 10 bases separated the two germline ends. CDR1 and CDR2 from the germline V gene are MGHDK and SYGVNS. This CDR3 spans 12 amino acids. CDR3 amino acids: CASSGLRGEQYF. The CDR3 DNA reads TGTGCCAGCAGTGGTCTGAGGGGCGAGCAGTACTTC.

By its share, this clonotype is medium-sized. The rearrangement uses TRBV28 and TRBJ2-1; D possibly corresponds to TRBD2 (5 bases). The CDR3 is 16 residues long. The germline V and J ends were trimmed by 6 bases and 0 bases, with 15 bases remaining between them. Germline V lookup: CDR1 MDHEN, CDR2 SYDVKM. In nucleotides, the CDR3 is TGTGCCAGCAGCTTCGCGGGCGCGGACTCCTACAATGAGCAGTTCTTC. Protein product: CASSFAGADSYNEQFF.

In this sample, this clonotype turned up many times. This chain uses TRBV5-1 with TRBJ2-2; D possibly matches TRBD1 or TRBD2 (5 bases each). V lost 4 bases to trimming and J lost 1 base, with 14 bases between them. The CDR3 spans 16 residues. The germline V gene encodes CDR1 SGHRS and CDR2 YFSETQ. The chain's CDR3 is CASSRGASGNTGELFF. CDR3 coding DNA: TGCGCCAGCAGCAGAGGGGCCTCAGGGAACACCGGGGAGCTGTTTTTT. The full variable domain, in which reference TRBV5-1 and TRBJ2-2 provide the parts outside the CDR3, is KAGVTQTPRYLIKTRGQQVTLSCSPISGHRSVSWYQQTPGQGLQFLFEYFSETQRNKGNFPGRFSGRQFSNSRSEMNVSTLELGDSALYLCASSRGASGNTGELFFGEGSRLTVL.

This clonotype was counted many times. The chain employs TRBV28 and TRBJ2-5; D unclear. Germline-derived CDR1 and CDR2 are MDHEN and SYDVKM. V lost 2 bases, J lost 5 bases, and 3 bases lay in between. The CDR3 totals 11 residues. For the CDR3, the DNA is TGTGCCAGCAGTTTAATGGAGACCCAGTACTTC. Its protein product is CASSLMETQYF.